This TCR beta chain was captured by sequencing in a study of beta chain features in type 1 diabetes. A single heparinised blood sample, averaging about 100 mL, was obtained per donor. Via the markers CD45RO/CCR7/CD25/CD127/CD95/CD27, stem cell-like memory, regulatory, central memory and naive CD4+ cells were sorted. All of the sorted populations showed purity greater than 95%. Findings and caveats of the study: Shorter TCRB CDR3s, moderately but significantly so, were found in Type 1 diabetes patients in all four CD4+ subsets.

The CDR3 extends over 14 amino acids. Germline lookup yields CDR1 SEHNR and CDR2 FQNEAQ (reference sequence). With 5 bases clipped from V and 3 bases from J, the junction kept 4 bases outside the gene matches. Expressed TCRB transcripts were sequenced after all isolated RNA was converted to cDNA. Profiled with immunoSEQ multiplex PCR; TCRdb holds only in-frame clones, not every one. In the table there are some 350,000 clones, roughly 9.8% of which are singletons. This clone was seen a few times. Its antigen remains unknown. The gene calls are TRBV7-9 and TRBJ1-5; 7 nucleotides agree with TRBD1. The sample comprised central memory CD4+ T cells from blood. This sequence originates from a man aged 25 to 45 with type 1 diabetes. The CDR3 spells CASSPTGFNQPQHF. The CDR3 DNA reads TGTGCCAGCAGCCCGACAGGGTTCAATCAGCCCCAGCATTTT.